This T cell receptor beta chain was recorded in a study of early T cells in non-severe SARS-CoV-2 infection. At the level of the study: It was bulk RNA from unsorted whole blood that was sequenced, and the chains were unpaired. Study results and limitations: The study's VDJdb matching favored anti-spike CD8 responses and missed private and CD4 specificities.

In the case of this clonotype: Its antigen remains unidentified. This may arise from a read error, as a much more abundant clone is one base away.

Researchers attached unique molecular identifiers to individual cDNA molecules. TCRdb redid the calling of the 5' RACE reads with MiXCR, one entry per CDR3 protein. Counted here are roughly 26,000 distinct CDR3 sequences, approximately 5.1% occurring once; the ten biggest clones make up 3% to 5%. The CDR3 length is 15 residues. Germline V gene lookup returns CDR1 SGHAT and CDR2 FQDESV (reference sequence). This sequence was found in an adult who was a healthcare worker with PCR-confirmed SARS-CoV-2 infection or an uninfected control (not recorded which). The chain combines TRBV11-1 with TRBJ2-7, with TRBD2 matching 13 bases. Sequenced material: whole blood. CDR3 DNA: TGTGTCAGCAGCGAGGGACTAGCGGGGCCCTACGAGCAGTACTTC. It specifies CVSSEGLAGPYEQYF.